These 20 T cell receptor beta chains were sequenced from one sample in a study of blood T cell repertoires in COVID-19. Clones were read by immunoSEQ multiplex PCR, and TCRdb kept only the in-frame ones, dropping some. Altogether over 150,000 clones are present, roughly 84% being singletons, with the ten largest covering 10% to 13%. Sequencing used peripheral blood. These TCRs come from a woman aged 80 or over with active or convalescent COVID-19.

There are a few counts of this clone. The V gene is TRBV2, the J gene TRBJ1-2; possible D gene TRBD1, 6 bases. In germline, CDR1 is SNHLY, CDR2 FYNNEI. The V end was cut by 4 bases, the J end by 8 bases, with 14 bases between. This CDR3 contains 13 residues. The CDR3 nucleotides are TGTGCCAGCAGTGGGACAGCTGATCGGGGCTACACCTTC. Translating gives CASSGTADRGYTF.

This clone showed up just once. The V call is TRBV9, the J call TRBJ2-1; TRBD2 agrees at 10 bases. The CDR3 contains 15 residues. J was trimmed by 5 bases and V by 3 bases; bases with no gene match: 5. Germline CDR1 SGDLS, CDR2 YYNGEE. The CDR3 DNA is TGTGCCAGCAGCGCTAGCGGGAGTGCACACAATGAGCAGTTCTTC. This codes for CASSASGSAHNEQFF.

This clone was seen only once. The rearrangement joins TRBV5-1 to TRBJ2-2, with D perhaps matching TRBD2 (7 bases). CDR3 length: 16 residues. With 4 bases removed from V and 4 bases from J, the gap between germline ends came to 17 bases. CDR1 is SGHRS, CDR2 YFSETQ, per germline. CDR3 amino acids: CASSPRTRGGTGELFF. The CDR3 DNA reads TGCGCCAGCAGCCCCCGGACTAGAGGGGGCACCGGGGAGCTGTTTTTT.

The gene calls are TRBV5-1 and TRBJ1-2; D unresolved. Trimming shortened V by 0 bases and J by 8 bases, and 11 bases separated the two germline ends. This CDR3 is built from 13 residues. The germline V gene has CDR1 SGHRS and CDR2 YFSETQ. CDR3 sequence reads: CASSLDAAAGYTF. The CDR3 DNA is TGCGCCAGCAGCTTGGACGCGGCGGCGGGCTACACCTTC.

This chain uses TRBV9 with TRBJ2-2; the match to TRBD1 covers 10 bases. Trimming took 0 bases from V and 6 from J; bases not matched to a gene: 5. Germline CDR1 and CDR2: SGDLS and YYNGEE. The CDR3 is made up of 16 amino acids. As DNA, the CDR3 is TGTGCCAGCAGCGTAGGACAGGGGGCCTTCTCCGGGGAGCTGTTTTTT. Amino acids: CASSVGQGAFSGELFF.

A word on this clone: Other nucleotide sequences in the sample specify the same CDR3. This sequence joins TRBV9 and TRBJ1-1, with D uncertain. Trimming left V 0 bases short and J 1 base short, with 7 bases between. This CDR3 is 14 amino acids long. In germline, CDR1 is SGDLS, CDR2 YYNGEE. The CDR3 DNA reads TGTGCCAGCAGCGTAGTATCGGGGAACACTGAAGCTTTCTTT. Residues: CASSVVSGNTEAFF.

This clone was picked up a small number of times. This chain links TRBV5-6 with TRBJ2-5, with a tentative D call TRBD1 (5 bases). From germline, CDR1 is SGHDT and CDR2 YYEEEE. The V end lost 0 bases, the J end lost 5 bases, and 11 bases lay between the germline ends. This CDR3 region has 14 residues. The CDR3 DNA follows: TGTGCCAGCAGCTTGGTACCAGGGCCGGAGACCCAGTACTTC. Translating it yields CASSLVPGPETQYF.

V is TRBV18 and J is TRBJ2-3; 9 nucleotides match TRBD2. The V gene's germline CDR1 is KGHSH and CDR2 LQKENI. The V gene end was trimmed by 3 bases and the J gene end by 1 base; junction bases not matched to a gene: 5. This CDR3 is 16 amino acids long. The CDR3 coding sequence is TGTGCCAGCTCACCGATGATAGCGGGGGGCACAGATACGCAGTATTTT. The encoded protein is CASSPMIAGGTDTQYF.

The rearrangement links TRBV15 to TRBJ2-3, with 13 positions matching TRBD2. There are 18 residues in the CDR3. The V segment lost 4 bases and the J segment 5 bases; nucleotides outside the gene matches: 12. CDR1 LNHNV and CDR2 YYDKDF come from the germline V gene (reference sequence). The CDR3 bases are TGTGCCACCAGCACGAATCGACCGGGACTAGCGGGATTAGATACGCAGTATTTT. This gives the protein CATSTNRPGLAGLDTQYF.

The chain recombines TRBV7-8 with TRBJ2-7; D is perhaps TRBD2 (6 bases). Germline V gene sequence: CDR1 SGHVS, CDR2 FQNEAQ. The germline V and J ends were trimmed by 1 base and 3 bases, with 19 bases remaining between them. The CDR3 is made up of 17 amino acids. CDR3 protein: CASSLGDWRRGDYEQYF. CDR3 sequence (DNA): TGTGCCAGCAGCTTAGGGGATTGGAGGCGGGGTGACTACGAGCAGTACTTC.

This rearrangement joins TRBV30 to TRBJ1-1; 8 positions match TRBD1. Germline CDR1 GTSNPN, CDR2 SVGIG (reference sequence). CDR3 length: 19 amino acids. Trimming at V came to 4 bases and at J to 0 bases, leaving 19 bases not matched to a gene. CDR3 bases: TGTGCCTGGATGATGGGGGAGGGACAGGAGATTGAGATGAACACTGAAGCTTTCTTT. Translating gives CAWMMGEGQEIEMNTEAFF.

This chain joins TRBV9 and TRBJ2-2; TRBD2 matches at 8 bases. The CDR3 consists of 17 residues. Germline V lookup: CDR1 SGDLS, CDR2 YYNGEE. Trimming took 0 bases from V and 1 from J; bases not matched to a gene: 5. CDR3 amino acids: CASSVGSAGVNTGELFF. CDR3 DNA: TGTGCCAGCAGCGTAGGTTCAGCGGGGGTGAACACCGGGGAGCTGTTTTTT.

This clone turned up a few times. The CDR3 coding sequence is TGTGCCAGCAGTTTGGGGCTCCAGCCCCAGCATTTT. Its protein is CASSLGLQPQHF. The genes are TRBV6-1 and TRBJ1-5, with D tentatively TRBD1 (5 bases). Trimming removed 5 bases at V and 7 bases at J, with 9 bases between. This CDR3 is built from 12 residues. Looked up from germline, CDR1 is MNHNS and CDR2 is SASEGT.

The chain uses TRBV7-9 and TRBJ1-2; maybe TRBD1 (5 bases). This CDR3 has 16 amino acids. Germline lookup yields CDR1 SEHNR and CDR2 FQNEAQ (reference sequence). The ends were cut back, 4 bases at V and 2 bases at J, with 17 bases in the middle. The CDR3 region is CASSSTGSVTNYGYTF. The CDR3 nucleotides are TGTGCCAGCAGCTCCACAGGTTCAGTTACCAACTATGGCTACACCTTC.

V usage is TRBV25-1 and J usage is TRBJ2-6, with 7 bases that match TRBD1. Germline CDR1 and CDR2: MGHDK and SYGVNS. The CDR3 length is 16 residues. V lost 5 bases, J lost 0 bases, and 4 bases stayed unmatched. The CDR3 loop reads CASSSTGPSGANVLTF. CDR3 bases: TGTGCCAGCAGTTCGACAGGGCCCTCTGGGGCCAACGTCCTGACTTTC. Full variable domain (remainder filled in from reference TRBV25-1 and TRBJ2-6): EADIYQTPRYLVIGTGKKITLECSQTMGHDKMYWYQQDPGMELHLIHYSYGVNSTEKGDLSSESTVSRIRTEHFPLTLESARPSHTSQYLCASSSTGPSGANVLTFGAGSRLTVL.

CDR3 in DNA: TGTGCCAGCAGCTTAGTGCAGGGCGCGGAGCTGTTTTTT. Its translation is CASSLVQGAELFF. The genes are TRBV7-2 and TRBJ2-2; possible D gene TRBD1, 5 bases. CDR1 and CDR2 (germline): SGHTA, FQGNSA. V was trimmed by 1 base and J by 10 bases, leaving 10 bases between them. The CDR3 covers 13 residues.

The rearrangement links TRBV19 to TRBJ2-1, with 10 bases lining up with TRBD2. CDR3 length: 16 residues. Losses at the gene ends were 5 bases for V and 6 bases for J; bases not matched to a gene: 10. In germline, CDR1 is LNHDA, CDR2 SQIVND (reference sequence). CDR3 protein: CASSGGAGGPGNEQFF. In DNA form, the CDR3 reads TGTGCCAGTAGTGGGGGAGCGGGAGGGCCCGGCAATGAGCAGTTCTTC.

J is TRBJ2-2 and V is TRBV7-3, with a weak D call TRBD1 (6 bases). V was trimmed by 5 bases and J by 2 bases, leaving 18 bases between them. The CDR3 is 17 residues long. Germline loops: CDR1 SGHTA, CDR2 FQGTGA. The CDR3: CASSLLPGTFNTGELFF. The CDR3, as DNA: TGTGCCAGCAGCCTACTTCCAGGGACATTTAACACCGGGGAGCTGTTTTTT.

This clone was recorded only once. This chain connects TRBV9 to TRBJ2-1, with D possibly being TRBD2 (5 bases). Germline lookup yields CDR1 SGDLS and CDR2 YYNGEE. The CDR3 consists of 17 residues. Trimming left V 1 base short and J 5 bases short, with 19 bases between. CDR3 coding DNA: TGTGCCAGCAGCGTAAGCCAACCGGGGAGCGGACACAATGAGCAGTTCTTC. Amino acid sequence: CASSVSQPGSGHNEQFF.

This clone came up once. The chain employs TRBV29-1 and TRBJ1-4; TRBD1 agrees at 9 bases. The CDR3 is 13 amino acids. The V segment lost 7 bases and the J segment 4 bases; nucleotides outside the gene matches: 4. The germline CDR1 and CDR2 sequences are SQVTM and ANQGSEA. The CDR3 sequence: CSAGTGRNEKLFF. The CDR3 DNA reads TGCAGCGCCGGGACAGGGCGTAATGAAAAACTGTTTTTT.